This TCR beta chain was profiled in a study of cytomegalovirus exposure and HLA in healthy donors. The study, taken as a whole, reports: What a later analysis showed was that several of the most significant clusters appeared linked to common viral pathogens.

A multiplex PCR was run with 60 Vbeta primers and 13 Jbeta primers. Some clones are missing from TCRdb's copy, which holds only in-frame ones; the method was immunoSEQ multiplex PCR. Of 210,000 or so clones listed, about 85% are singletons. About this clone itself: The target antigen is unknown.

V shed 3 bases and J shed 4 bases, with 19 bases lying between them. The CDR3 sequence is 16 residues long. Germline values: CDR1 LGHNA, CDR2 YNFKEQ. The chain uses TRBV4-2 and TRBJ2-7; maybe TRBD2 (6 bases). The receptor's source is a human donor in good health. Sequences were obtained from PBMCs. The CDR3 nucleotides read TGTGCCAGCAGCCAGACTTCCGGGACTTCTCTATACGAGCAGTACTTC. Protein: CASSQTSGTSLYEQYF.